This T cell receptor (beta chain) emerged from a study of T cells in Graves' hyperthyroidism and ophthalmopathy. Study-wide results and caveats: Blood shared most expanded thyroid clonotypes above 0.001.

Trimming took off 10 bases at V and 3 bases at J, with 12 bases between the two ends. The germline gives CDR1 SNHLY, CDR2 FYNNEI. The CDR3 has 12 residues. RNA transcripts were the template for amplifying TCR beta CDR3 regions. The HTBI set primed first-round TCR CDR3 RT-PCR. TCRdb re-called the multiplex PCR reads with MiXCR, one entry per CDR3 protein. The sample gives approximately 600,000 distinct CDR3 sequences, under 20% of which show up once; less than 4.5% is in the top ten. This clonotype has a count of ten or more. Its antigen is still unknown. The chain carries TRBV2 and TRBJ2-5; tentative D call: TRBD2 (6 bases). The receptor was isolated from a woman younger than 45 with Graves' hyperthyroidism. Sequenced input: blood. CDR3 residues: CATSGEEETQYF. The CDR3 DNA follows: TGTGCCACCTCGGGGGAGGAAGAGACCCAGTACTTC.